The rows below give T cell receptor beta chains drawn from one sample of a study of CXCR3-negative and CXCR3-positive naive CD8 T cells. From the 5' RACE reads, TCRdb lists one entry per CDR3 protein and no DNA. This sample carries around 63,000 distinct CDR3 sequences, with about 4.9% going to the ten biggest clones. The sequenced material came from naive CXCR3+ CD8+ T cells from blood. Receptors were obtained from a human donor in good health. Some clones in this sample may be carry-over from other donors' samples. Both conserved end residues are part of each CDR3.

V gene	J gene	CDR3 protein
TRBV6-6	TRBJ1-4	CASSTLWGTGIVELFF
TRBV9	TRBJ2-7	CASSPGTQPYEQYF
TRBV7-2	TRBJ2-3	CASSLARGATDTQYF
TRBV6-5	TRBJ2-1	CASSSRGNEQFF
TRBV7-6	TRBJ2-1	CASSDSAVKQFF
TRBV28	TRBJ2-3	CASTTSKRVTDTQYF
TRBV21-1	TRBJ1-3	CASSKGSPGRLTSGNTIYF
TRBV7-2	TRBJ2-7	CASSLGWGSYEQYF
TRBV6-1	TRBJ2-6	CASSEFLVLGGANVLTF
TRBV15	TRBJ2-7	CATSSERGPSYEQYF
TRBV29-1	TRBJ2-5	CSVEGDKQETQYF
TRBV6-2/TRBV6-3	TRBJ2-7	CASSSRSVAGIGYEQYF
TRBV10-3	TRBJ2-3	CAISDSGGADTQYF
TRBV5-1	TRBJ2-3	CASSLRLAATDTQYF
TRBV29-1	TRBJ2-1	CSVATVFSYNEQFF
TRBV21-1	TRBJ1-1	CASSKDRTCPLEAFF
TRBV2	TRBJ1-1	CASLTGVSLNTEAFF
TRBV7-3	TRBJ2-2	CASSQGLVAGELFF
TRBV9	TRBJ1-2	CASSVYTGPNYGYTF
TRBV29-1	TRBJ1-2	CSVDDSLGVVYGYTF
TRBV19	TRBJ1-1	CASSIGTGGGTEALF
TRBV4-1	TRBJ2-7	CASSQEPGIGYEQYF
TRBV4-3	TRBJ2-3	CASSQDSGPFSTDTQYF
TRBV29-1	TRBJ2-1	CSGRGTSGGAAYNEQFF
TRBV20-1	TRBJ2-1	CSASTAETSYNEQFF
TRBV9	TRBJ1-1	CASSYGRGSTEAFF